These 25 T cell receptor beta chains share one sample of origin, sequenced in a study of STAT5B mutations in CD4+ large granular lymphocyte leukemia. TCRdb keeps only in-frame clones here, not all; method: immunoSEQ multiplex PCR. The sample yields 25,000 to 30,000 clones, approximately 75% seen once. Sequenced input: CD4+ T cells from blood buffy coats. Receptor source: a human donor in good health.

The chain carries TRBV7-9 and TRBJ2-7; D is possibly TRBD2 (5 bases). Trimming pared 1 base from V and 5 bases from J, leaving 12 bases between. Germline V lookup: CDR1 SEHNR, CDR2 FQNEAQ (reference sequence). The CDR3 is 14 residues long. CDR3 protein: CASSLGTSGDEQYF. DNA for the CDR3: TGTGCCAGCAGCTTAGGGACCTCCGGGGACGAGCAGTACTTC.

The genes are TRBV9 and TRBJ2-2, with TRBD2 matching over 7 bases. This CDR3 is built from 15 residues. Trimming removed 3 bases from V and 2 bases from J; junction bases left unmatched: 4. Germline V gene data show CDR1 as SGDLS and CDR2 as YYNGEE. The CDR3 region is CASSASAGNTGELFF. The CDR3 DNA reads as TGTGCCAGCAGCGCTTCAGCGGGAAACACCGGGGAGCTGTTTTTT.

The chain uses TRBV7-9 and TRBJ2-4, with a tentative D call TRBD1 (7 bases). This CDR3 region has 15 residues. Germline lookup yields CDR1 SEHNR and CDR2 FQNEAQ (reference sequence). The V gene lost 4 bases and the J gene lost 0 bases, with 10 bases spanning the gap. For the CDR3, the DNA is TGTGCCAGCAGCTCAGGGGGACTAGCCAAAAACATTCAGTACTTC. It specifies CASSSGGLAKNIQYF.

This chain's CDR3 is CASSLFLESYEQYF. The CDR3 nucleotides read TGTGCCAGCAGCTTATTCCTGGAATCTTACGAGCAGTACTTC. This chain joins TRBV7-2 and TRBJ2-7, with D hard to call. The germline V gene has CDR1 SGHTA and CDR2 FQGNSA. The V and J ends lost 2 bases and 4 bases respectively, with 12 bases between them. The length of the CDR3 is 14 residues.

V usage is TRBV28 and J usage is TRBJ1-4; 9 nucleotides match TRBD1. Germline V gene data show CDR1 as MDHEN and CDR2 as SYDVKM. The CDR3 runs to 16 residues. Trimming cost V 3 bases and J 4 bases; bases outside gene matches: 6. This chain's CDR3 is CASSFLQGAGNEKLFF. The CDR3 region has the DNA TGTGCCAGCAGTTTTTTACAGGGGGCTGGTAATGAAAAACTGTTTTTT.

There are a few counts of this clone. This chain uses TRBV18 with TRBJ1-3, with no clear D. The V end was cut by 3 bases, the J end by 4 bases, with 7 bases between. The CDR3 spans 13 residues. CDR1 and CDR2 (germline): KGHSH, LQKENI. CDR3 sequence reads: CASSPGLGNTIYF. In DNA, the CDR3 is TGTGCCAGCTCACCCGGACTCGGAAACACCATATATTTT.

The J gene is TRBJ2-7, the V gene TRBV6-5, with a tentative D call TRBD1 (5 bases). CDR3 size: 13 residues. Looked up from germline, CDR1 is MNHEY and CDR2 is SVGAGI. V was cut by 2 bases and J by 1 base, with 6 bases left in between. Here the CDR3 reads CASSYKGSYEQYF. DNA for the CDR3: TGTGCCAGCAGTTACAAGGGGTCCTACGAGCAGTACTTC.

The chain has TRBV13 and TRBJ2-2, with TRBD2 matching over 13 bases. Trimming removed 2 bases from V and 4 bases from J; junction bases left unmatched: 7. The CDR3 sequence is 18 residues long. Germline V gives CDR1 PRHDT, CDR2 FYEKMQ (reference sequence). CDR3 nucleotide sequence: TGTGCCAGCAGCTTAATAGGACTAGCGGGAGTGACCACCGGGGAGCTGTTTTTT. Translating gives CASSLIGLAGVTTGELFF. Combining the CDR3 with reference TRBV13 and TRBJ2-2 gives the whole variable domain AAGVIQSPRHLIKEKRETATLKCYPIPRHDTVYWYQQGPGQDPQFLISFYEKMQSDKGSIPDRFSAQQFSDYHSELNMSSLELGDSALYFCASSLIGLAGVTTGELFFGEGSRLTVL.

V gene TRBV6-1 combines with J gene TRBJ1-1; TRBD1 is a possible D gene (6 bases). CDR1 MNHNS and CDR2 SASEGT come from the germline V gene. Trimming pared 2 bases from V and 3 bases from J, leaving 13 bases between. This CDR3 region has 15 residues. CDR3 sequence (DNA): TGTGCCAGCAGTGAAATGGGGGCAGGGGACACTGAAGCTTTCTTT. Residues: CASSEMGAGDTEAFF.

This rearrangement joins TRBV7-8 to TRBJ2-7; D not resolved. This CDR3 has 14 residues. Trimming removed 5 bases at V and 1 base at J, with 12 bases between. Looked up from germline, CDR1 is SGHVS and CDR2 is FQNEAQ. CDR3 loop: CASSTGLPSYEQYF. DNA of the CDR3: TGTGCCAGCAGCACGGGCCTTCCGTCCTACGAGCAGTACTTC. The full variable domain, completed using reference TRBV7-8 and TRBJ2-7, is GAGVSQSPRYKVAKRGQDVALRCDPISGHVSLFWYQQALGQGPEFLTYFQNEAQLDKSGLPSDRFFAERPEGSVSTLKIQRTQQEDSAVYLCASSTGLPSYEQYFGPGTRLTVT.

The rearrangement links TRBV9 to TRBJ2-2; 8 bases match TRBD1. V trimming: 0 bases; J trimming: 3 bases; junction bases outside the gene matches: 7. The CDR3 loop spans 17 amino acids. Germline lookup yields CDR1 SGDLS and CDR2 YYNGEE. For the CDR3, the DNA is TGTGCCAGCAGCGTAGCCTTCGGGACAGGCGACACCGGGGAGCTGTTTTTT. Protein product: CASSVAFGTGDTGELFF.

The gene calls are TRBV10-3 and TRBJ1-1; D is perhaps TRBD1 (6 bases). V was pared by 4 bases and J by 8 bases, with 17 bases between. Looked up from germline, CDR1 is ENHRY and CDR2 is SYGVKD. This CDR3 has 14 amino acids. CDR3 DNA: TGTGCCATCAGTGGCCGGGGAGGGGGAGGCGAAGCTTTCTTT. It encodes CAISGRGGGGEAFF.

In its sample, this clone was seen once. The J gene is TRBJ2-5, the V gene TRBV27, with D possibly TRBD1 on 6 matching bases. Deletions cut 3 bases from V and 5 bases from J, with 25 bases between. Germline CDR1 reads MNHEY; CDR2 reads SMNVEV (reference sequence). The CDR3 covers 18 residues. CDR3 residues: CASSLLGAGGDIRETQYF. CDR3 nucleotides: TGTGCCAGCAGTTTGTTGGGGGCGGGTGGGGACATTAGGGAGACCCAGTACTTC.

The chain combines TRBV6-1 with TRBJ1-3, with D unclear. CDR1 is MNHNS, CDR2 SASEGT, per germline. The germline V and J ends were trimmed by 5 bases and 0 bases, with 11 bases remaining between them. The CDR3 spans 15 residues. The CDR3 DNA follows: TGTGCCAGCAGTATCGGACTAAACTCTGGAAACACCATATATTTT. Translation gives CASSIGLNSGNTIYF.

V is TRBV11-2 and J is TRBJ1-3; maybe TRBD1 (6 bases). The germline gives CDR1 SGHAT, CDR2 FQNNGV. The CDR3 runs 15 residues. V was clipped by 2 bases and J by 3 bases, with 11 bases between them. CDR3 loop: CASSLSRGHGNTIYF. The CDR3 nucleotides are TGTGCCAGCAGCTTATCAAGGGGACATGGAAACACCATATATTTT. Based on the CDR3 plus reference TRBV11-2 and TRBJ1-3, the full variable domain is EAGVAQSPRYKIIEKRQSVAFWCNPISGHATLYWYQQILGQGPKLLIQFQNNGVVDDSQLPKDRFSAERLKGVDSTLKIQPAKLEDSAVYLCASSLSRGHGNTIYFGEGSWLTVV.

This clone was observed a single time. CDR3 sequence reads: CASSLVGGPYEQYF. CDR3 nucleotides: TGTGCCAGCAGCTTAGTGGGGGGGCCCTACGAGCAGTACTTC. This chain connects TRBV7-2 to TRBJ2-7; D possibly corresponds to TRBD2 (7 bases). CDR3 length equals 14 residues. Germline assignment: CDR1 SGHTA and CDR2 FQGNSA. V was cut by 1 base and J by 2 bases, with 9 bases left in between.

A few counts support this clone. The chain couples TRBV30 to TRBJ1-1; 9 bases match TRBD1. The germline gives CDR1 GTSNPN, CDR2 SVGIG (reference sequence). CDR3 length: 13 residues. J was trimmed by 3 bases and V by 8 bases; bases with no gene match: 7. The CDR3 DNA follows: TGTGCCCGTCAACAGGGGGCGCACACTGAAGCTTTCTTT. Translating it yields CARQQGAHTEAFF. Filled out from reference TRBV30 and TRBJ1-1, the complete variable domain reads SQTIHQWPATLVQPVGSPLSLECTVEGTSNPNLYWYRQAAGRGLQLLFYSVGIGQISSEVPQNLSASRPQDRQFILSSKKLLLSDSGFYLCARQQGAHTEAFFGQGTRLTVV.

V and J are TRBV6-1 and TRBJ2-2; the D is unclear. The CDR3 is made up of 13 amino acids. The V gene lost 7 bases and the J gene lost 1 base, with 7 bases spanning the gap. CDR1 is MNHNS, CDR2 SASEGT, per germline. The CDR3, as DNA: TGTGCCAGCAACCCGGTGAACACCGGGGAGCTGTTTTTT. Protein product: CASNPVNTGELFF.

This clone was counted a single time. The chain joins TRBV7-6 to TRBJ2-1, with 10 bases identical to TRBD2. Per the germline V gene, CDR1 is SGHVS and CDR2 is FNYEAQ. The CDR3 has 16 residues. V trimming: 4 bases; J trimming: 5 bases; junction bases outside the gene matches: 8. This CDR3 reads CASSSLAGDANNEQFF. DNA for the CDR3: TGTGCCAGCAGCTCGCTAGCGGGAGATGCAAACAATGAGCAGTTCTTC.

The table lists this clone with a few counts. V and J are TRBV9 and TRBJ2-7, with D possibly being TRBD2 (5 bases). The CDR3 is 13 residues long. The germline CDR1 and CDR2 sequences are SGDLS and YYNGEE. V was clipped by 2 bases and J by 7 bases, with 13 bases between them. The CDR3 DNA follows: TGTGCCAGCAGCGTGGCGGTCGGCGGGGAGCAGTACTTC. Encoded protein: CASSVAVGGEQYF.

Here the CDR3 reads CASSEQETQYF. The CDR3 DNA sequence: TGTGCCAGTAGTGAACAAGAGACCCAGTACTTC. The chain is built from TRBV19 and TRBJ2-5; D is unresolved. Germline CDR1 LNHDA, CDR2 SQIVND (reference sequence). The CDR3 covers 11 residues. Between the trimmed V and J ends, which lost 5 bases and 2 bases, there was a span of 3 bases.

The chain uses TRBV2 and TRBJ2-6; a weak D match, TRBD1 (6 bases). Trimming removed 4 bases from V and 4 bases from J, with 11 bases in between. From germline, CDR1 is SNHLY and CDR2 FYNNEI. The CDR3 runs to 15 residues. Written as DNA, the CDR3 is TGTGCCAGCAGTGTACAGGGAGCGGGGGCCAACGTCCTGACTTTC. The encoded protein is CASSVQGAGANVLTF.

V is TRBV18 and J is TRBJ1-2; perhaps TRBD1 as D (6 bases). CDR3 size: 17 residues. Trimming removed 5 bases from V and 3 bases from J, with 22 bases in between. Germline CDR1 KGHSH, CDR2 LQKENI. The CDR3, as DNA: TGTGCCAGCTCAAATCTAATCGGGGGGCTCATTGACTATGGCTACACCTTC. It yields the protein CASSNLIGGLIDYGYTF.

V gene TRBV5-6 combines with J gene TRBJ1-2, with D perhaps TRBD1 (5 bases). This CDR3 is 15 amino acids long. Trimming took off 1 base at V and 1 base at J, with 11 bases between the two ends. Germline V CDR1 and CDR2: SGHDT, YYEEEE. The CDR3: CASSLTGGFNYGYTF. DNA of the CDR3: TGTGCCAGCAGCTTGACCGGGGGATTTAACTATGGCTACACCTTC.

The V call is TRBV5-1, the J call TRBJ2-7; no clear D gene. Germline V lookup: CDR1 SGHRS, CDR2 YFSETQ. The CDR3 is made up of 13 amino acids. V was pared by 3 bases and J by 3 bases, with 10 bases between. The CDR3 loop is CASSSKGSYEQYF. CDR3 coding DNA: TGCGCCAGCAGCTCGAAAGGAAGCTACGAGCAGTACTTC.